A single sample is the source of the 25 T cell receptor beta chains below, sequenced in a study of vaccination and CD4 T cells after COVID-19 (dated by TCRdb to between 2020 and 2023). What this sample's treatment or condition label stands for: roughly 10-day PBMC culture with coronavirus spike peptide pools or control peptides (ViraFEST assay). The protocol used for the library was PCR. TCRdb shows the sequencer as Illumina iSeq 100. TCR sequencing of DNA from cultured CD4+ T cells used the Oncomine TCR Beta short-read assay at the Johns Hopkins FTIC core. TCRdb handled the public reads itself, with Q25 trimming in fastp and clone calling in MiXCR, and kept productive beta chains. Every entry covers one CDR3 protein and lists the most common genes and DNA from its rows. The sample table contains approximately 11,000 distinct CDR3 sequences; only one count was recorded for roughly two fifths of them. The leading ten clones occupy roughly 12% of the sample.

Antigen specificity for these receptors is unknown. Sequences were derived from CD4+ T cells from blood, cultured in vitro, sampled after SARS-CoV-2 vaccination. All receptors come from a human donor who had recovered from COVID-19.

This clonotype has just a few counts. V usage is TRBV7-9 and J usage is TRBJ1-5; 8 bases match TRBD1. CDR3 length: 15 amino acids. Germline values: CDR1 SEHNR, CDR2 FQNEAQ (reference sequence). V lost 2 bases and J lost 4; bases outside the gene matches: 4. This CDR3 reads CASSLWQGANQPQHF. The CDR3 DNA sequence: TGTGCCAGCAGCTTATGGCAGGGGGCTAATCAGCCCCAGCATTTT.

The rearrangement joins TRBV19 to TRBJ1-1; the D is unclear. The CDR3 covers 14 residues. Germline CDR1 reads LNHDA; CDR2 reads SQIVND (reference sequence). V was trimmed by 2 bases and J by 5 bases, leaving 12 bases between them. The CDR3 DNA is TGTGCCAGTAGTATACCCCGGAGAGGGACTGAAGCTTTCTTT. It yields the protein CASSIPRRGTEAFF.

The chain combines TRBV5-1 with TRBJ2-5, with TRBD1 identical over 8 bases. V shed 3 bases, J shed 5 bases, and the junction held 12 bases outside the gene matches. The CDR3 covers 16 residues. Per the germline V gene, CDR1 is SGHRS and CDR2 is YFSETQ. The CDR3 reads CASSSLGQGAHETQYF. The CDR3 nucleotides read TGCGCCAGCAGCTCCCTCGGGCAGGGGGCTCATGAGACCCAGTACTTC.

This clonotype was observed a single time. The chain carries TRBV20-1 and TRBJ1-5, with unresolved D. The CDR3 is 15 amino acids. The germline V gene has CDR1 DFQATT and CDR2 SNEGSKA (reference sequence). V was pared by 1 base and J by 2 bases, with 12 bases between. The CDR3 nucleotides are TGCAGTGCTAGAGTCGATTTCACCGGCAATCAGCCCCAGCATTTT. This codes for CSARVDFTGNQPQHF.

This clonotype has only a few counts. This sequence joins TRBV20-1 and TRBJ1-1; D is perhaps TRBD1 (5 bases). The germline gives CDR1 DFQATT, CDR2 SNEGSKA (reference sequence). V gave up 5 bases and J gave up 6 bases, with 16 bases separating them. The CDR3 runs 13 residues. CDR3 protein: CSASGGAPAEAFF. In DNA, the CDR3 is TGCAGTGCTTCAGGAGGGGCTCCCGCTGAAGCTTTCTTT.

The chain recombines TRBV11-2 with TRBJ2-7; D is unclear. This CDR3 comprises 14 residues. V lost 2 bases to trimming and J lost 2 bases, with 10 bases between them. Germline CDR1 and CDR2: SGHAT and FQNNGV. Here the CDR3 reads CASSLPGRPYEQYF. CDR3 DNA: TGTGCCAGCAGCTTACCGGGCAGGCCCTACGAGCAGTACTTC. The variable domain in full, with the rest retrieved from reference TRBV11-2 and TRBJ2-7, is EAGVAQSPRYKIIEKRQSVAFWCNPISGHATLYWYQQILGQGPKLLIQFQNNGVVDDSQLPKDRFSAERLKGVDSTLKIQPAKLEDSAVYLCASSLPGRPYEQYFGPGTRLTVT.

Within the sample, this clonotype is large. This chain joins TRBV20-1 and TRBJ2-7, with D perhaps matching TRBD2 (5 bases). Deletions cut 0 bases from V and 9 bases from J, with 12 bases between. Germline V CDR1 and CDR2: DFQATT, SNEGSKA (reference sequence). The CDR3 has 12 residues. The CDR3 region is CSARDPGEGQYF. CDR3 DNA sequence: TGCAGTGCTAGAGACCCCGGAGAGGGGCAGTACTTC.

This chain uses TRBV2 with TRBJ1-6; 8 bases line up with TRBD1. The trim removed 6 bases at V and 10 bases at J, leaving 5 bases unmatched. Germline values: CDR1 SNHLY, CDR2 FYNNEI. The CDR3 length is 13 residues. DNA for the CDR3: TGTGCCAGCAGCGCCAGGGGGCTCTCACCCCTCCACTTT. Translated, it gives CASSARGLSPLHF.

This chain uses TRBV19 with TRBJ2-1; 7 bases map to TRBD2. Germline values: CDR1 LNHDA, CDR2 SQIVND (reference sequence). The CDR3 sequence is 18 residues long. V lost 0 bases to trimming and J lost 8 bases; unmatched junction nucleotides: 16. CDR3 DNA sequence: TGTGCCAGTAGTATAGATAGGTTGGGAGCGGGAAAGGTTGATGAGCAGTTCTTC. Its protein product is CASSIDRLGAGKVDEQFF.

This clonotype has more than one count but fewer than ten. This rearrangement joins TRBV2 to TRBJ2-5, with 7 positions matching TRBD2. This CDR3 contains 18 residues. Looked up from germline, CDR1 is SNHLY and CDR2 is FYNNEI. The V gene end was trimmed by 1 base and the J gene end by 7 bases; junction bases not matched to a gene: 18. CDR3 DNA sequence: TGTGCCAGCAGTGAAGTTGGGGCTAGCGGTACTCTGGTTGGGACCCAGTACTTC. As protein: CASSEVGASGTLVGTQYF.

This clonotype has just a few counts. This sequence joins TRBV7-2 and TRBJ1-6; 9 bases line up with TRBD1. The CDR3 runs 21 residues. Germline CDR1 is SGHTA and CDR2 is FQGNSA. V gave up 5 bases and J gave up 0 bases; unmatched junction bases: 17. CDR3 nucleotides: TGTGCCAGCAGCCTCTTACCGTACAGGGGGCGGGACAGCTCCTATAATTCACCCCTCCACTTT. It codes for CASSLLPYRGRDSSYNSPLHF. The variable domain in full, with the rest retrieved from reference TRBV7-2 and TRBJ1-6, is GAGVSQSPSNKVTEKGKDVELRCDPISGHTALYWYRQSLGQGLEFLIYFQGNSAPDKSGLPSDRFSAERTGGSVSTLTIQRTQQEDSAVYLCASSLLPYRGRDSSYNSPLHFGNGTRLTVT.

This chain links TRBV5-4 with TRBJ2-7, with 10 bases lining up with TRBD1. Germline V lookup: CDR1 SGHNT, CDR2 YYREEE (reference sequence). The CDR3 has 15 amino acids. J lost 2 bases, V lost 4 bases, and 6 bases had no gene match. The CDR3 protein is CASSTRQGATYEQYF. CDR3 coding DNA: TGTGCCAGCAGCACGAGACAGGGGGCGACCTACGAGCAGTACTTC.

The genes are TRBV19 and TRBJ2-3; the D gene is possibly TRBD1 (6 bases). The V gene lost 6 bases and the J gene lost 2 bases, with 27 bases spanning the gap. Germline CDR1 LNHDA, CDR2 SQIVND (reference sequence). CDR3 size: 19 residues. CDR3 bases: TGTGCCAGTAGGGGAAAGGGGCAGGGGACCCCGGTGTTCACAGATACGCAGTATTTT. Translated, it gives CASRGKGQGTPVFTDTQYF.

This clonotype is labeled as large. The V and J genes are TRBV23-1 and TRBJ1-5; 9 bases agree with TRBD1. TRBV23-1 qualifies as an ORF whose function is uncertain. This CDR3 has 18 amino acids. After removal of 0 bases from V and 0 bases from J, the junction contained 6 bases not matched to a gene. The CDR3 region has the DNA TGCGCCAGCAGTCAATCCGACGGGACAGGGTATAGCAATCAGCCCCAGCATTTT. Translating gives CASSQSDGTGYSNQPQHF.

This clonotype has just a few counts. The CDR3 spells CSATRTAVDTQYF. CDR3 nucleotide sequence: TGCAGTGCTACCAGGACCGCCGTGGATACGCAGTATTTT. The chain uses TRBV20-1 and TRBJ2-3; unclear D gene. The V and J ends lost 4 bases and 6 bases respectively, with 14 bases between them. Germline V lookup: CDR1 DFQATT, CDR2 SNEGSKA (reference sequence). The length of the CDR3 is 13 residues.

CDR3 in amino acids: CASSLESGRRDEQYF. The CDR3, as DNA: TGCGCCAGCAGCTTGGAGAGCGGGAGACGGGACGAGCAGTACTTC. The gene calls are TRBV5-1 and TRBJ2-7; 8 nucleotides align to TRBD2. CDR3 length equals 15 residues. Germline loops: CDR1 SGHRS, CDR2 YFSETQ. V was pared by 0 bases and J by 5 bases, with 7 bases of the junction left unmatched.

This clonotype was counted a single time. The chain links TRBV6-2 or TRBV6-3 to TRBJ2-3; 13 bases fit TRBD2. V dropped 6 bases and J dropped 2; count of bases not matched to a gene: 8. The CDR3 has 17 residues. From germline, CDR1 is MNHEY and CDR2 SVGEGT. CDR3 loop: CASRYTSGRAVTDTQYF. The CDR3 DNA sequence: TGTGCCAGCAGATATACTAGCGGGAGGGCCGTCACAGATACGCAGTATTTT.

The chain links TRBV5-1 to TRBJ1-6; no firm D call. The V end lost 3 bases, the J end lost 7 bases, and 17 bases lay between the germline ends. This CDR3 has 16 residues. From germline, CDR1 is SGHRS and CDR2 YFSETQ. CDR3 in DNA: TGCGCCAGCAGCTCGGAAGTCGGGAGCGGAAATTCACCCCTCCACTTT. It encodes CASSSEVGSGNSPLHF.

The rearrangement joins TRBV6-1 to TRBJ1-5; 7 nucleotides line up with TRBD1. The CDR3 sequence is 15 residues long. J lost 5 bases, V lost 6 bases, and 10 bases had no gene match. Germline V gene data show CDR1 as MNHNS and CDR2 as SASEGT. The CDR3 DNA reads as TGTGCCAGCAGCCGGACAGGAACCGGGGATCAGCCCCAGCATTTT. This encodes CASSRTGTGDQPQHF.

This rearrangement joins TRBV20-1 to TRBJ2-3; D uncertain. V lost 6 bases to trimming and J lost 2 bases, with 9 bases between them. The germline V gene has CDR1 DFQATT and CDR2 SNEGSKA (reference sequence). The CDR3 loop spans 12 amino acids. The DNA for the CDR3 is TGCAGTGCAAACCCCACCACAGATACGCAGTATTTT. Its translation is CSANPTTDTQYF.

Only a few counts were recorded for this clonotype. The CDR3 loop is CSAPVGLAGGLKTQYF. The CDR3 nucleotides are TGCAGTGCTCCAGTCGGACTAGCGGGAGGGCTAAAGACCCAGTACTTC. The chain uses TRBV20-1 and TRBJ2-5, with 15 bases identical to TRBD2. V lost 5 bases, J lost 6 bases, and 10 bases stayed unmatched. Germline-derived CDR1 and CDR2 are DFQATT and SNEGSKA (reference sequence). The CDR3 sequence is 16 residues long.

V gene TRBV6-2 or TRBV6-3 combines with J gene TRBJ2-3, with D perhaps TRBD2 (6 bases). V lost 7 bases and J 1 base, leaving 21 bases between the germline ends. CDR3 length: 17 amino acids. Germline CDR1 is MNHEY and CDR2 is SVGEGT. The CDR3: CASNPVGSGIRTDTQYF. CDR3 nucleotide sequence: TGTGCCAGCAACCCCGTGGGTAGCGGCATTCGCACAGATACGCAGTATTTT.

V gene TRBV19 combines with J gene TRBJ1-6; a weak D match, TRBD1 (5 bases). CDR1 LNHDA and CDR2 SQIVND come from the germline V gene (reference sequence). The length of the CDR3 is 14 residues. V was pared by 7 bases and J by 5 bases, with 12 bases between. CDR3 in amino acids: CASMGGTDNSPLHF. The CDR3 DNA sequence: TGTGCCAGTATGGGTGGGACTGATAATTCACCCCTCCACTTT. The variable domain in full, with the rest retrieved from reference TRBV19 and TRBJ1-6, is DGGITQSPKYLFRKEGQNVTLSCEQNLNHDAMYWYRQDPGQGLRLIYYSQIVNDFQKGDIAEGYSVSREKKESFPLTVTSAQKNPTAFYLCASMGGTDNSPLHFGNGTRLTVT.

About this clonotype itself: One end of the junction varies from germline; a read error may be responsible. The CDR3 region is CASSIQTGVTGEPFF. Here the CDR3 DNA reads TGTGCCAGTAGTATCCAGACAGGGGTCACCGGGGAGCCGTTTTTT. This chain links TRBV19 with TRBJ2-2, with 8 bases that match TRBD1. Germline V gene data show CDR1 as LNHDA and CDR2 as SQIVND (reference sequence). The CDR3 contains 15 residues.

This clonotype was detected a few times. CDR3 bases: TGTGCCAGCAGTCGGCGGGGGGGGATCCAAGAGACCCAGTACTTC. Translating gives CASSRRGGIQETQYF. This chain uses TRBV6-2 or TRBV6-3 with TRBJ2-5; TRBD2 agrees at 9 bases. Trimming took 5 bases from V and 1 from J; bases not matched to a gene: 5. CDR1 is MNHEY and CDR2 is SVGEGT in the germline V gene. This CDR3 has 15 residues.